The source of this TCR beta chain is a study of T-cell reconstitution after alpha-beta-depleted transplantation in children. General study results and limits: T-cell counts and diversity were attributed mostly to newly produced T cells one year after transplant. Surviving recipient T cells and thymic progenitors accounted for the high day-60 TCRbeta diversity observed in some patients. Reportedly, roughly two months post-transplant, alpha-beta T cells arose from several hundred expanded graft clones.

CDR3 size: 11 residues. The V and J ends lost 3 bases and 5 bases respectively, with 4 bases between them. Germline CDR1 SGHDN, CDR2 FVKESK. Molecular barcoding with unique molecular identifiers was used for the TCRbeta library. From the PCR reads, TCRdb called clonotypes with MiXCR, one entry per CDR3 protein. The sample yields just over 200,000 distinct CDR3 sequences, around 8.4% seen once. Only a few counts were recorded for this clonotype. Its antigen is not known. The V and J genes are TRBV14 and TRBJ2-5, with unresolved D. The sample was PBMCs, mostly from graft donor cells, taken 360 days after TCRalphabeta/CD19-depleted stem cell transplant. This TCR came from a male patient between 2 and 9 years old who had a stem cell transplant for acute myeloid leukemia, so the T cells may come from the graft donor. The CDR3 sequence: CASSHLETQYF. The CDR3 DNA is TGTGCCAGCAGCCACCTTGAGACCCAGTACTTC.